The 24 T cell receptor beta chains below were found in one sample sequenced in a study of T cells in women clearing cervical HPV infection. Only in-frame clones appear in the TCRdb table, and some are missing; sequencing was by immunoSEQ multiplex PCR. This table lists around 22,000 clones. The sequenced sample was blood buffy coat. Every receptor here comes from a woman between 18 and 70 years old with a cervical HPV16 infection that either progressed to CIN3+ or cleared (not recorded which).

In the case of this clone: The read comes to an end 3 residues before the CDR3 does, leaving the germline J gene to fill in the end. The V gene is TRBV20-1, the J gene TRBJ2-4; TRBD1 might be the D (5 bases). The CDR3 has 16 amino acids. Germline-derived CDR1 and CDR2 are DFQATT and SNEGSKA (reference sequence). With 1 base removed from V and 0 bases from J, the gap between germline ends came to 13 bases. This CDR3 reads CSARGGGILAKNIQYF. The sequenced CDR3 bases are TGCAGTGCTAGAGGGGGCGGCATTCTAGCCAAAAACATT.

About this clone: Sequencing ends 3 residues short of the CDR3 end; the germline J gene provides the rest. This rearrangement joins TRBV12-3 or TRBV12-4 to TRBJ1-2; TRBD1 is a possible D gene (6 bases). The CDR3 loop spans 13 amino acids. Incomplete CDR3 DNA: TGTGCCAGCACCCTTCGGGGGGGCGGGAGC. It codes for CASTLRGGGS. The entire CDR3 reads CASTLRGGGSYTF.

Concerning this clone itself: The CDR3 goes on 3 residues after the read ends, and that part is filled in from the germline J gene. This chain uses TRBV6-4 with TRBJ2-1; 8 positions match TRBD1. The junction had 5 bases not matched to a gene; V was cut back by 1 base and J by 9 bases. Germline-derived CDR1 and CDR2 are MRHNA and SNTAGT. The CDR3 runs 14 residues. CDR3 DNA, as far as it was read: TGTGCCAGCAGTGACTTGACAGGGGCGGGTGAG. Its protein product is CASSDLTGAGE. The CDR3 in full is CASSDLTGAGEQFF.

As regards this clone: The missing CDR3 end, 3 residues past where the read stops, is filled in from the germline J gene. The rearrangement joins TRBV30 to TRBJ1-2, with TRBD1 matching 8 bases. CDR1 and CDR2 from the germline V gene are GTSNPN and SVGIG (reference sequence). This CDR3 has 15 residues. J was trimmed by 0 bases and V by 1 base; bases with no gene match: 4. CDR3 sequence: CAWSEDRGANYGYTF. The part of the CDR3 DNA that was read is TGTGCCTGGAGTGAAGACAGGGGAGCTAACTATGGC. The whole variable domain, remainder taken from reference TRBV30 and TRBJ1-2, is SQTIHQWPATLVQPVGSPLSLECTVEGTSNPNLYWYRQAAGRGLQLLFYSVGIGQISSEVPQNLSASRPQDRQFILSSKKLLLSDSGFYLCAWSEDRGANYGYTFGSGTRLTVV.

A note on this clone: Coverage ceases 3 residues before the CDR3 finishes, and the germline J gene fills in the end. The chain links TRBV7-3 to TRBJ2-1; 11 nucleotides agree with TRBD2. The CDR3 loop spans 16 amino acids. Losses at the gene ends were 5 bases for V and 4 bases for J; bases not matched to a gene: 7. The germline V gene has CDR1 SGHTA and CDR2 FQGTGA. The CDR3 region is CASSPSGTSGYNEQFF. The covered CDR3 bases are TGTGCCAGCAGCCCCTCCGGGACTAGCGGATACAATGAG.

Note on this clone: The sequenced fragment ends 3 residues before the CDR3 boundary, so the rest is inferred from the germline J gene. The chain uses TRBV5-1 and TRBJ2-7; the D gene is possibly TRBD1 (6 bases). CDR3 length: 14 amino acids. Germline CDR1 SGHRS, CDR2 YFSETQ. The V end was cut by 2 bases, the J end by 2 bases, with 11 bases between. CDR3 DNA (partial): TGCGCCAGCAGCTTCCGCGACAGGACCTACGAG. It is translated as CASSFRDRTYE. The full CDR3 protein is CASSFRDRTYEQYF.

As concerns this clone: The read comes to an end 3 residues before the CDR3 does, leaving the germline J gene to fill in the end. The rearrangement joins TRBV9 to TRBJ2-1; possible D gene TRBD2, 6 bases. V was pared by 0 bases and J by 2 bases, with 9 bases between. The V gene's germline CDR1 is SGDLS and CDR2 YYNGEE. The CDR3 runs 15 residues. This chain's CDR3 is CASSVGLDAYNEQFF. CDR3 bases read: TGTGCCAGCAGCGTAGGACTAGATGCCTACAATGAG.

For this clone: With the read ending 3 residues before the CDR3 end, the germline J gene is used to fill in that end. This rearrangement joins TRBV5-1 to TRBJ2-7, with 8 bases aligning to TRBD2. Germline V gene data show CDR1 as SGHRS and CDR2 as YFSETQ. The CDR3 loop spans 14 amino acids. J gave up 2 bases and V 1 base, and 2 bases lay outside the gene matches. The CDR3 sequence is CASSLTSGPYEQYF. The CDR3 DNA, read in part, is TGCGCCAGCAGCTTGACTAGCGGACCCTACGAG. Drawing the rest from reference TRBV5-1 and TRBJ2-7, the complete variable domain is KAGVTQTPRYLIKTRGQQVTLSCSPISGHRSVSWYQQTPGQGLQFLFEYFSETQRNKGNFPGRFSGRQFSNSRSEMNVSTLELGDSALYLCASSLTSGPYEQYFGPGTRLTVT.

About this clone: The sequence runs out 3 residues before the end of the CDR3; the remainder is reconstructed from the germline J gene. The chain joins TRBV7-2 to TRBJ2-1, with D possibly being TRBD1 (6 bases). The V gene's germline CDR1 is SGHTA and CDR2 FQGNSA. V dropped 2 bases and J dropped 2 bases, with 10 bases sitting between them. The CDR3 has 15 amino acids. The chain's CDR3 is CASSLWAGAYNEQFF. The CDR3 DNA, read in part, is TGTGCCAGCAGCTTATGGGCAGGGGCCTACAATGAG.

Concerning this clone: The read stops 3 residues short of the end of the CDR3; the missing end is completed from the germline J gene. The chain recombines TRBV19 with TRBJ2-1; D is perhaps TRBD2 (7 bases). CDR1 and CDR2 from the germline V gene are LNHDA and SQIVND (reference sequence). The CDR3 has 16 residues. V was clipped by 3 bases and J by 2 bases, with 14 bases between them. The part of the CDR3 DNA that was read is TGTGCCAGTAGTATTCTTGCGGGGGCCCCCTACAATGAG. Translated, it gives CASSILAGAPYNE. The complete CDR3 reads CASSILAGAPYNEQFF.

Points on this clone: Read coverage stops 3 residues before the CDR3 terminus; the germline J gene supplies the remainder. The chain couples TRBV4-1 to TRBJ1-2; the D gene is possibly TRBD1 (6 bases). Trimming cost V 4 bases and J 1 base, with 10 bases left between them. This CDR3 comprises 14 residues. Germline V gene lookup returns CDR1 MGHRA and CDR2 YSYEKL. Partial CDR3 DNA: TGCGCCAGCAGCCCCAGCAGGGGTAACTATGGC. Protein sequence: CASSPSRGNYG. The entire CDR3 reads CASSPSRGNYGYTF.

A note on this clone: The CDR3 end lies 3 residues beyond the end of the read and is filled in from the germline J gene. This sequence joins TRBV5-1 and TRBJ1-2; 10 positions match TRBD1. There are 15 residues in the CDR3. The germline CDR1 and CDR2 sequences are SGHRS and YFSETQ. This CDR3 is CASSSRTGGFYDYTF. The part of the CDR3 DNA that was read is TGCGCCAGCAGCTCACGGACAGGGGGATTCTACGAC.

For this clone: The CDR3 end falls 3 residues outside the read, so it is completed with the germline J gene. The chain carries TRBV16 and TRBJ1-4; TRBD1 matches at 10 bases. V lost 3 bases and J lost 8; bases outside the gene matches: 12. CDR1 is KGHSY, CDR2 FQNENV, per germline. The CDR3 is made up of 17 amino acids. The covered CDR3 bases are TGTGCCAGCAGCCACCTGGGACAGGGGTACGCGGCCGAAAAA. Translation gives CASSHLGQGYAAEK. The whole CDR3 is CASSHLGQGYAAEKLFF.

Details on this clone: The sequenced fragment ends 3 residues before the CDR3 boundary, so the rest is inferred from the germline J gene. This sequence joins TRBV4-1 and TRBJ1-2; TRBD1 aligns across 7 bases. V was clipped by 4 bases and J by 4 bases; unmatched bases: 6. The CDR3 loop spans 14 amino acids. From germline, CDR1 is MGHRA and CDR2 YSYEKL. The sequenced part of the CDR3 DNA is TGCGCCAGCAGCCCCACAGGGGTGGCCTATGGC. Its protein is CASSPTGVAYG. The full-length CDR3 reads as CASSPTGVAYGYTF.

The CDR3 here is CASSPLSRTEAFF. CDR3 DNA (partial): TGTGCCAGCAGCCCCCTATCCCGGACTGAA. The chain joins TRBV11-2 to TRBJ1-1; D call uncertain. Read data end 3 residues before the CDR3 end; the end is taken from the germline J gene. This CDR3 has 13 amino acids. Germline V gene data show CDR1 as SGHAT and CDR2 as FQNNGV. V lost 5 bases and J 5 bases, leaving 12 bases between the germline ends.

Concerning this clone itself: Coverage ceases 3 residues before the CDR3 finishes, and the germline J gene fills in the end. The rearrangement links TRBV5-6 to TRBJ2-1, with D possibly being TRBD2 (6 bases). The V and J ends lost 6 bases and 3 bases respectively, with 16 bases between them. The CDR3 has 15 amino acids. The germline gives CDR1 SGHDT, CDR2 YYEEEE. Partial CDR3 DNA: TGTGCCAGCATCCCCGGGGTAGCGGTCTACAATGAG. It encodes CASIPGVAVYNE. From start to end, the CDR3 is CASIPGVAVYNEQFF.

By frequency, this clone registers medium-sized. The missing CDR3 end, 3 residues past where the read stops, is filled in from the germline J gene. The V call is TRBV5-1, the J call TRBJ2-4; D possibly corresponds to TRBD2 (5 bases). Deletions cut 2 bases from V and 1 base from J, with 10 bases between. This CDR3 has 15 amino acids. The V gene's germline CDR1 is SGHRS and CDR2 YFSETQ. The DNA read from the CDR3 is TGCGCCAGCAGCTTAGGCGGGTTCGCCAAAAACATT. Encoded protein: CASSLGGFAKNI. The whole CDR3 region reads CASSLGGFAKNIQYF.

Of note for this clone: With the read ending 3 residues before the CDR3 end, the germline J gene is used to fill in that end. The genes are TRBV20-1 and TRBJ2-3; 12 bases map to TRBD2. Trimming cost V 5 bases and J 3 bases; bases outside gene matches: 0. The CDR3 extends over 13 amino acids. Germline CDR1 is DFQATT and CDR2 is SNEGSKA (reference sequence). CDR3 DNA, as far as it was read: TGCAGTGCTGGACTAGCGGGGACAGATACG. It specifies CSAGLAGTDT. In full, the CDR3 reads CSAGLAGTDTQYF.

Notes on this clone: The read stops 3 residues short of the end of the CDR3; the missing end is completed from the germline J gene. This sequence joins TRBV5-6 and TRBJ1-4, with TRBD1 as a possible D gene (6 bases). The CDR3 runs to 14 residues. Trimming shortened V by 0 bases and J by 7 bases, and 10 bases separated the two germline ends. Germline V lookup: CDR1 SGHDT, CDR2 YYEEEE. CDR3 residues: CASSLDRVGEKLFF. Incomplete CDR3 DNA: TGTGCCAGCAGCTTGGACAGGGTTGGTGAAAAA.

The DNA read from the CDR3 is TGTGCCCCAAGAAGGACAGGAAGCAATCAGCCC. It translates to CAPRRTGSNQP. The full CDR3 protein reads CAPRRTGSNQPQHF. V and J are TRBV7-9 and TRBJ1-5; 7 bases map to TRBD1. Read data end 3 residues before the CDR3 end; the end is taken from the germline J gene. Germline assignment: CDR1 SEHNR and CDR2 FQNEAQ (reference sequence). The CDR3 length is 14 residues. The V segment lost 11 bases and the J segment 1 base; nucleotides outside the gene matches: 8.

Note on this clone: The read gets to within 3 residues of the CDR3 end, and the germline J gene fills in the rest. The chain uses TRBV5-1 and TRBJ2-3, with D possibly being TRBD2 (5 bases). CDR3 length: 19 amino acids. With 3 bases removed from V and 0 bases from J, the gap between germline ends came to 23 bases. Germline V CDR1 and CDR2: SGHRS, YFSETQ. The sequenced CDR3 bases are TGCGCCAGCAGCTGGACTGTCCTTAATGGGCGTGCTAGCACAGATACG. It translates to CASSWTVLNGRASTDT. From start to end, the CDR3 is CASSWTVLNGRASTDTQYF.

Remarks on this clone: The read ends 3 residues early relative to the CDR3; the germline J gene fills the gap. The genes are TRBV5-4 and TRBJ2-7; D is uncertain. The ends were cut back, 1 base at V and 6 bases at J, with 17 bases in the middle. The germline V gene has CDR1 SGHNT and CDR2 YYREEE (reference sequence). The CDR3 covers 15 residues. CDR3 DNA, as far as it was read: TGTGCCAGCAGCTTGCAAGGGCGCCCAAGGTCCGAG. Translation: CASSLQGRPRSE. The full CDR3 is CASSLQGRPRSEQYF.

Details on this clone: The CDR3 end falls 3 residues outside the read, so it is completed with the germline J gene. The V call is TRBV29-1, the J call TRBJ2-5, with a tentative D call TRBD1 (6 bases). Germline V lookup: CDR1 SQVTM, CDR2 ANQGSEA. Trimming stripped 7 bases from V and 5 bases from J, with 14 bases between. This CDR3 region has 12 residues. The sequenced CDR3 bases are TGCAGCGCGGTCAGGGGCCAGGAGACC. Its protein product is CSAVRGQET. The CDR3 as a whole reads CSAVRGQETQYF.

Notes on this clone: The sequenced fragment ends 3 residues before the CDR3 boundary, so the rest is inferred from the germline J gene. This sequence joins TRBV18 and TRBJ1-5; a possible D gene is TRBD1 (5 bases). V gave up 4 bases and J gave up 3 bases, with 25 bases separating them. There are 19 residues in the CDR3. Germline lookup yields CDR1 KGHSH and CDR2 LQKENI. CDR3 DNA (partial): TGTGCCAGCTCACTACCGGTTCCAGATCCAGTAGGGGACAATCAGCCC. Translated, it gives CASSLPVPDPVGDNQP. The full CDR3 sequence reads CASSLPVPDPVGDNQPQHF. Drawing the rest from reference TRBV18 and TRBJ1-5, the complete variable domain is NAGVMQNPRHLVRRRGQEARLRCSPMKGHSHVYWYRQLPEEGLKFMVYLQKENIIDESGMPKERFSAEFPKEGPSILRIQQVVRGDSAAYFCASSLPVPDPVGDNQPQHFGDGTRLSIL.